The 15 T cell receptor beta chains below come from one sample, sequenced in a study of shared clonotypes between healthy human individuals. CD45RO-negative, CCR7-selected cells formed the naive CD8 fraction, which excluded terminally differentiated effector memory CD45RA+ cells. Some clones are missing from TCRdb's copy, which holds only in-frame ones; the method was immunoSEQ multiplex PCR. The sample lists about 2 million clones, roughly 95% occurring once. Material for sequencing was naive CD8+ T cells sorted from blood. Receptors originate from a young man in good health.

The chain has TRBV4-3 and TRBJ2-2; weak D call: TRBD2 (6 bases). CDR3 size: 16 residues. Deletions cut 1 base from V and 8 bases from J, with 17 bases between. Germline CDR1 is LGHNA and CDR2 is YSLEER. CDR3 protein: CASSQGFSGVRGELFF. The CDR3 region has the DNA TGCGCCAGCAGCCAAGGGTTTTCGGGAGTAAGGGGGGAGCTGTTTTTT.

This chain connects TRBV13 to TRBJ2-1, with 11 bases matching TRBD2. This CDR3 has 16 amino acids. Trimming at V came to 2 bases and at J to 11 bases, leaving 11 bases not matched to a gene. Germline-derived CDR1 and CDR2 are PRHDT and FYEKMQ (reference sequence). In nucleotides, the CDR3 is TGTGCCAGCAGCTTAACTTCTGGTCTAGCGGGAGGAAAGCAGTTCTTC. Protein: CASSLTSGLAGGKQFF.

J is TRBJ2-2 and V is TRBV6-5; D not certain. The CDR3 contains 16 residues. Trimming shortened V by 1 base and J by 6 bases, and 15 bases separated the two germline ends. Looked up from germline, CDR1 is MNHEY and CDR2 is SVGAGI. The CDR3 sequence: CASSYFALGAPGELFF. DNA of the CDR3: TGTGCCAGCAGTTACTTTGCCCTCGGCGCCCCCGGGGAGCTGTTTTTT.

V gene TRBV28 combines with J gene TRBJ2-3; 10 nucleotides agree with TRBD2. The V gene's germline CDR1 is MDHEN and CDR2 SYDVKM. J lost 3 bases, V lost 5 bases, and 14 bases had no gene match. This CDR3 comprises 18 residues. CDR3 residues: CASSLLASGGGRTDTQYF. In nucleotides, the CDR3 is TGTGCCAGCAGTCTACTTGCTAGCGGGGGAGGGAGGACAGATACGCAGTATTTT.

CDR3 nucleotide sequence: TGCGCCAGCAGCCAAGGTGTCAGGGCGATCTACGGCTACACCTTC. Translating gives CASSQGVRAIYGYTF. V gene TRBV4-3 combines with J gene TRBJ1-2; weak D call: TRBD1 (5 bases). CDR1 LGHNA and CDR2 YSLEER come from the germline V gene. The CDR3 length is 15 residues. With 1 base removed from V and 8 bases from J, the gap between germline ends came to 17 bases.

V gene TRBV7-9 combines with J gene TRBJ1-1; D unresolved. This CDR3 comprises 15 residues. The V and J ends lost 2 bases and 0 bases respectively, with 10 bases between them. The germline gives CDR1 SEHNR, CDR2 FQNEAQ (reference sequence). CDR3 nucleotide sequence: TGTGCCAGCAGCTTACTTTGGCAGGTGAACACTGAAGCTTTCTTT. It specifies CASSLLWQVNTEAFF.

The rearrangement uses TRBV4-1 and TRBJ2-2, with D possibly TRBD2 on 5 matching bases. V was shortened by 8 bases and J by 3 bases, with 16 bases between the two germline ends. Germline V gene lookup returns CDR1 MGHRA and CDR2 YSYEKL. There are 15 residues in the CDR3. The CDR3 nucleotides are TGCGCCAGCGGGGAGAGGGCAGGAGACACCGGGGAGCTGTTTTTT. Its protein is CASGERAGDTGELFF.

The chain carries TRBV6-1 and TRBJ1-2; 7 nucleotides agree with TRBD1. J lost 4 bases, V lost 1 base, and 6 bases had no gene match. The germline V gene encodes CDR1 MNHNS and CDR2 SASEGT. The CDR3 has 15 residues. Here the CDR3 DNA reads TGTGCCAGCAGTGAAGACGGGACAGTACCCTATGGCTACACCTTC. Protein product: CASSEDGTVPYGYTF.

The genes are TRBV7-9 and TRBJ1-2; the D is unclear. Per the germline V gene, CDR1 is SEHNR and CDR2 is FQNEAQ (reference sequence). The CDR3 has 12 residues. V was clipped by 1 base and J by 4 bases, with 4 bases between them. The CDR3, as DNA: TGTGCCAGCAGCTTAGACCTCTATGGCTACACCTTC. The encoded protein is CASSLDLYGYTF. Full variable domain (missing parts from reference TRBV7-9 and TRBJ1-2): DTGVSQNPRHKITKRGQNVTFRCDPISEHNRLYWYRQTLGQGPEFLTYFQNEAQLEKSRLLSDRFSAERPKGSFSTLEIQRTEQGDSAMYLCASSLDLYGYTFGSGTRLTVV.

The V and J genes are TRBV27 and TRBJ2-3; TRBD2 agrees at 9 bases. The CDR3 sequence is 13 residues long. The germline gives CDR1 MNHEY, CDR2 SMNVEV (reference sequence). V dropped 10 bases and J dropped 2; count of bases not matched to a gene: 4. In DNA form, the CDR3 reads TGTGCCACCGGGACTAGCTACACAGATACGCAGTATTTT. Its protein is CATGTSYTDTQYF.

This clone was seen just once. The chain is built from TRBV29-1 and TRBJ2-1, with D uncertain. CDR1 is SQVTM and CDR2 is ANQGSEA in the germline V gene. The CDR3 has 13 residues. Trimming left V 3 bases short and J 5 bases short, with 11 bases between. In DNA, the CDR3 is TGCAGCGTTGATCCCCTAGGCGACAATGAGCAGTTCTTC. This codes for CSVDPLGDNEQFF.

The chain joins TRBV19 to TRBJ2-7; D may correspond to TRBD1 or TRBD2 (5 bases each). The CDR3 extends over 12 amino acids. The ends were cut back, 5 bases at V and 6 bases at J, with 11 bases in the middle. The germline gives CDR1 LNHDA, CDR2 SQIVND (reference sequence). CDR3 protein: CASSVPRGEQYF. The DNA of the CDR3 is TGTGCCAGTAGTGTCCCGAGGGGCGAGCAGTACTTC.

The chain uses TRBV4-3 and TRBJ2-5; possibly TRBD2 for D (5 bases). This CDR3 region has 14 residues. The V gene's germline CDR1 is LGHNA and CDR2 YSLEER. V shed 1 base and J shed 5 bases, with 11 bases lying between them. The CDR3 DNA is TGCGCCAGCAGCCAAGGATTACTAGGTGAGACCCAGTACTTC. Protein product: CASSQGLLGETQYF.

CDR3 residues: CASSQRSINTEAFF. CDR3 nucleotides: TGCGCCAGCAGCCAGCGATCGATTAACACTGAAGCTTTCTTT. The chain recombines TRBV4-1 with TRBJ1-1; D unresolved. The CDR3 is 14 amino acids. Germline V lookup: CDR1 MGHRA, CDR2 YSYEKL. Trimming removed 3 bases from V and 2 bases from J, with 10 bases in between.

A single count supports this clone. The J gene is TRBJ1-4, the V gene TRBV30, with D unresolved. Germline loops: CDR1 GTSNPN, CDR2 SVGIG (reference sequence). V was cut by 3 bases and J by 8 bases, with 10 bases left in between. The CDR3 sequence is 12 residues long. The CDR3, as DNA: TGTGCCTGGAGCAGGATGGGAGAAAAACTGTTTTTT. This translates into CAWSRMGEKLFF.